This TCR beta chain was sequenced for a study of cytomegalovirus exposure and HLA in healthy donors. Whole-study context: An early release of data contained 75 million to 90 million unique TCRs, which came from HLA-typed donors.

In the case of this clone: As yet, its antigen is unknown.

Vbeta (60) and Jbeta (13) primers were used in the PCR. Here immunoSEQ multiplex PCR was the method, and the copy in TCRdb shows in-frame clones only, minus some. The sample gives more than 35,000 clones, 68% of which show up once; roughly 3.7% is in the top ten. Study outcomes and limitations: The availability of immune exposure information extended only to CMV serostatus. Being productive about 87% or about 30% of the time was typical of most TCR beta V segments in an earlier analysis. Researchers reported from a later analysis that most CMV-associated TCR beta chains appeared HLA-restricted.

There are 16 residues in the CDR3. From germline, CDR1 is SEHNR and CDR2 FQNEAQ (reference sequence). Trimming cost V 5 bases and J 4 bases; bases outside gene matches: 11. This clonotype originated in a man between 40 and 49 years old in good health and CMV-seronegative. Sequencing used PBMCs. The chain carries TRBV7-9 and TRBJ1-2; 9 positions agree with TRBD1. The CDR3 is CASSPPGQGRAYGYTF. The CDR3 nucleotides read TGTGCCAGCAGCCCCCCGGGACAGGGTCGGGCCTATGGCTACACCTTC.